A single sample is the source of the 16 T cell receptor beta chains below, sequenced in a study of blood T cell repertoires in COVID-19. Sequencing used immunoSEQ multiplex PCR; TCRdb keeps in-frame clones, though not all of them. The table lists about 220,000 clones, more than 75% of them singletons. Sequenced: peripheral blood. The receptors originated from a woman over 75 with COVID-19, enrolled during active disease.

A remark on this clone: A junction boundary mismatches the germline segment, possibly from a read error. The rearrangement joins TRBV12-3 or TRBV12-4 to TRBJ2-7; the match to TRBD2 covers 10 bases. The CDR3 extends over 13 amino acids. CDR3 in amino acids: CASSLAGVGEQYF. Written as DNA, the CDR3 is TGTGCCAGCAGTCTAGCGGGAGTTGGTGAGCAGTACTTC.

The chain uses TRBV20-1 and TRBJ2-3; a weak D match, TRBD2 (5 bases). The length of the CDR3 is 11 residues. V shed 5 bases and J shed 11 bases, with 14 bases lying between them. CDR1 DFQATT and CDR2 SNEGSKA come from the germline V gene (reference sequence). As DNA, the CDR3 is TGCAGTGCTGACCTTGGCGGGCGGCAGTATTTT. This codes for CSADLGGRQYF.

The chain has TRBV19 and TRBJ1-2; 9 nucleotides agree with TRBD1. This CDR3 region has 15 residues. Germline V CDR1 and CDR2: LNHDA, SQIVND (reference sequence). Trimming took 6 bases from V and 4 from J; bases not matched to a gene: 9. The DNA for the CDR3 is TGTGCCAGTAGGCACCGGGACAGGGAGATCTATGGCTACACCTTC. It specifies CASRHRDREIYGYTF.

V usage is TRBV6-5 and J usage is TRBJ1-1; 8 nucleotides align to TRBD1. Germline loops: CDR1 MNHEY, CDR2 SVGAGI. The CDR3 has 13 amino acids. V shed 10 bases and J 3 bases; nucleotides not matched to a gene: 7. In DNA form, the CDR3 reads TGTGCCACCCGCAGGGGGCCTGACACTGAAGCTTTCTTT. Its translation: CATRRGPDTEAFF.

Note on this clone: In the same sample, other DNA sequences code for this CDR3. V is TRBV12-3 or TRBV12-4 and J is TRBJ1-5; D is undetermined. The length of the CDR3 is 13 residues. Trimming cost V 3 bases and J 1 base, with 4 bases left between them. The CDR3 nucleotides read TGTGCCAGCAGTTTGCAGAGCAATCAGCCCCAGCATTTT. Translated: CASSLQSNQPQHF.

The CDR3 DNA follows: TGTGCCAGCAGTAAGACAGCTAGCTACGAGCAGTACTTC. Protein product: CASSKTASYEQYF. The chain couples TRBV27 to TRBJ2-7, with D maybe TRBD1 (5 bases). The CDR3 covers 13 residues. In germline, CDR1 is MNHEY, CDR2 SMNVEV (reference sequence). Trimming left V 5 bases short and J 3 bases short, with 11 bases between.

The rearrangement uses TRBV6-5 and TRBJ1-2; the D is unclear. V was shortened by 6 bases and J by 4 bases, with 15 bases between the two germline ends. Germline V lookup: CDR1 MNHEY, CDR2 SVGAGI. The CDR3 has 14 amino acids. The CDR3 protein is CASSLASESYGYTF. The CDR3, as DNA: TGTGCCAGCAGCCTCGCGAGCGAGAGCTATGGCTACACCTTC.

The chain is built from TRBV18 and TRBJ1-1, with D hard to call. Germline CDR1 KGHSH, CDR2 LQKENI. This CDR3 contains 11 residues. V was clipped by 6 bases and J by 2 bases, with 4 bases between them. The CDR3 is CASSPNTEAFF. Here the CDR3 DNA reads TGTGCCAGCTCCCCTAACACTGAAGCTTTCTTT.

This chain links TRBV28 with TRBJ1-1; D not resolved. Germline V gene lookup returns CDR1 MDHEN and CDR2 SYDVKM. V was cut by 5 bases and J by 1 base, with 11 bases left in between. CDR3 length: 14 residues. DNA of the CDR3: TGTGCCAGCAGTCGGGGAGGGTGGAACACTGAAGCTTTCTTT. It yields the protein CASSRGGWNTEAFF. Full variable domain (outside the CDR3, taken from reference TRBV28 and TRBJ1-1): DVKVTQSSRYLVKRTGEKVFLECVQDMDHENMFWYRQDPGLGLRLIYFSYDVKMKEKGDIPEGYSVSREKKERFSLILESASTNQTSMYLCASSRGGWNTEAFFGQGTRLTVV.

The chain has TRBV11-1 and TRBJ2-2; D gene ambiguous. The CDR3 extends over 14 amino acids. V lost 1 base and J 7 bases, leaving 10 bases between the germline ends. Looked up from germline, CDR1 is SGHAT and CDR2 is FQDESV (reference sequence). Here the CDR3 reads CASSLDYDGGELFF. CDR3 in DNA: TGTGCCAGCAGCTTAGACTATGACGGCGGGGAGCTGTTTTTT.

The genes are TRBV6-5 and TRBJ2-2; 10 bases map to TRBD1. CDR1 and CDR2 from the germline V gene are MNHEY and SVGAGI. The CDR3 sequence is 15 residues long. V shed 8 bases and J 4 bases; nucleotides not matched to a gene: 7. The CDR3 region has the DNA TGTGCCAGCGGGGAGGGGACAGGGGTCACCGGGGAGCTGTTTTTT. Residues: CASGEGTGVTGELFF.

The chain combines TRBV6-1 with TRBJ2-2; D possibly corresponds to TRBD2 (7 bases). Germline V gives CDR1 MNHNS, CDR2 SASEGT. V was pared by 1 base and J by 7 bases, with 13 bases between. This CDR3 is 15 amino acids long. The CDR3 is CASSEVGGAIGELFF. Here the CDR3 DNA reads TGTGCCAGCAGTGAAGTGGGGGGGGCGATCGGGGAGCTGTTTTTT.

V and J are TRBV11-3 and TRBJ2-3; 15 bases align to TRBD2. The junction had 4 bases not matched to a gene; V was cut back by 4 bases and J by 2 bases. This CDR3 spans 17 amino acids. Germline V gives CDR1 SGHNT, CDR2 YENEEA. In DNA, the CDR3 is TGTGCCAGCAGCTACGGGACTAGCGGGGGGCCCACAGATACGCAGTATTTT. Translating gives CASSYGTSGGPTDTQYF.

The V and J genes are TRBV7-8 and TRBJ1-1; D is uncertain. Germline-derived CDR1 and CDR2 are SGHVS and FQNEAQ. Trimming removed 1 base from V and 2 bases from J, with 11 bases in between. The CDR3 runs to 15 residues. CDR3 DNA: TGTGCCAGCAGCTTAGTTTCCGCTAGTAACACTGAAGCTTTCTTT. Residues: CASSLVSASNTEAFF.

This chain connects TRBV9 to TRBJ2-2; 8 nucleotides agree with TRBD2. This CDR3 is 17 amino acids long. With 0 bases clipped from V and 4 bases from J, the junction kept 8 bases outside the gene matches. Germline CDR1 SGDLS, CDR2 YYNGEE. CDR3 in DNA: TGTGCCAGCAGCGTAGACGGGCTAGCGGGCCGCACCGGGGAGCTGTTTTTT. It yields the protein CASSVDGLAGRTGELFF.

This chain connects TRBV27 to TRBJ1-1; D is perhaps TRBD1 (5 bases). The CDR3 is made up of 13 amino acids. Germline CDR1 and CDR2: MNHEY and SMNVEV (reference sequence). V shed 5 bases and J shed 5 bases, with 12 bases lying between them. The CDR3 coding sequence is TGTGCCAGCAGTCCCCTCAGGGAAACTGAAGCTTTCTTT. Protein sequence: CASSPLRETEAFF.